The 18 T cell receptor beta chains given below trace back to one sample, sequenced in a study of regulatory dendritic cells for organ transplantation. Allogeneic regulatory or mature dendritic cells were co-cultured for roughly five days with CFSE-labeled sorted T cells at 1:10. These receptors' targets are unknown. TCRdb's table, derived via immunoSEQ multiplex PCR, lists solely in-frame clones and lacks some. The sample has roughly 8,500 clones; over 60% are singletons. Sequenced material: memory CD4+ T cells from blood cultured with dendritic cells. Described subset: CD45RO+ memory T cells. The source of these receptors is a human donor in good health.

This clone has just one count. V is TRBV7-2 and J is TRBJ1-2; D gene uncertain. The CDR3 runs to 14 residues. Per the germline V gene, CDR1 is SGHTA and CDR2 is FQGNSA. V was trimmed by 5 bases and J by 7 bases, leaving 17 bases between them. The CDR3 DNA sequence: TGTGCCAGCAGCCCGGTAGACTATCGTGGTGGCTACACCTTC. This sequence encodes CASSPVDYRGGYTF.

The chain links TRBV9 to TRBJ1-1; no clear D. The CDR3 has 12 residues. In germline, CDR1 is SGDLS, CDR2 YYNGEE. The germline V and J ends were trimmed by 2 bases and 11 bases, with 13 bases remaining between them. The CDR3, as DNA: TGTGCCAGCAGCGTCCCCGGGAGGGATGCTTTCTTT. This gives the protein CASSVPGRDAFF.

This clone was seen just once. The genes are TRBV19 and TRBJ2-7, with 11 bases identical to TRBD1. Germline-derived CDR1 and CDR2 are LNHDA and SQIVND (reference sequence). This CDR3 spans 14 amino acids. With 6 bases clipped from V and 7 bases from J, the junction kept 8 bases outside the gene matches. CDR3 in amino acids: CASSLGQGAGEQYF. The CDR3 nucleotides read TGTGCCAGTAGCCTTGGACAGGGGGCAGGGGAGCAGTACTTC.

V gene TRBV2 combines with J gene TRBJ1-4; 11 nucleotides line up with TRBD1. CDR3 length equals 15 residues. Germline values: CDR1 SNHLY, CDR2 FYNNEI. V trimming: 6 bases; J trimming: 8 bases; junction bases outside the gene matches: 8. The CDR3 reads CASRRDRGFLEKLFF. DNA of the CDR3: TGTGCCAGCAGGCGGGACAGGGGGTTTTTGGAAAAACTGTTTTTT.

The CDR3 sequence: CASSPGGGLGITNEKLFF. CDR3 coding DNA: TGCGCCAGCAGCCCCGGGGGGGGTCTCGGTATAACTAATGAAAAACTGTTTTTT. The rearrangement uses TRBV4-3 and TRBJ1-4; possibly TRBD1 for D (5 bases). The CDR3 has 18 residues. V was clipped by 4 bases and J by 1 base, with 19 bases between them. Looked up from germline, CDR1 is LGHNA and CDR2 is YSLEER.

There are a few counts of this clone. The chain links TRBV7-2 to TRBJ2-3; the D is unclear. Germline-derived CDR1 and CDR2 are SGHTA and FQGNSA. This CDR3 has 13 residues. V was shortened by 4 bases and J by 0 bases, with 5 bases between the two germline ends. CDR3 bases: TGTGCCAGCAGCTCTACTAGCACAGATACGCAGTATTTT. Amino acids: CASSSTSTDTQYF.

The rearrangement uses TRBV18 and TRBJ2-2; the D is unclear. V shed 2 bases and J shed 7 bases, with 8 bases lying between them. Germline V lookup: CDR1 KGHSH, CDR2 LQKENI. The CDR3 extends over 13 amino acids. DNA for the CDR3: TGTGCCAGCTCACCATTGTCAGACGGGGAGCTGTTTTTT. This encodes CASSPLSDGELFF.

The chain couples TRBV6-5 to TRBJ1-6, with D perhaps matching TRBD1 (6 bases). Germline V CDR1 and CDR2: MNHEY, SVGAGI. Trimming pared 6 bases from V and 5 bases from J, leaving 14 bases between. The length of the CDR3 is 15 residues. The CDR3 is CASRTDRNHNSPLHF. The DNA for the CDR3 is TGTGCCAGCAGGACGGACAGAAACCATAATTCACCCCTCCACTTT.

This clone has just a few counts. This rearrangement joins TRBV19 to TRBJ1-1; possible D gene TRBD1, 6 bases. Trimming stripped 5 bases from V and 4 bases from J, with 17 bases between. The CDR3 runs 15 residues. Germline V gene sequence: CDR1 LNHDA, CDR2 SQIVND (reference sequence). CDR3 DNA: TGTGCCAGTAGTGTCCGACAGGCCTCGTCCACTGAAGCTTTCTTT. It translates to CASSVRQASSTEAFF.

The gene calls are TRBV27 and TRBJ2-3; D not resolved. Germline V gives CDR1 MNHEY, CDR2 SMNVEV (reference sequence). The CDR3 runs to 13 residues. V was shortened by 6 bases and J by 4 bases, with 11 bases between the two germline ends. CDR3 in amino acids: CASRLLLSDTQYF. CDR3 bases: TGTGCCAGCAGACTGCTACTCTCAGATACGCAGTATTTT.

The chain uses TRBV5-1 and TRBJ2-3, with a weak D call TRBD2 (6 bases). V lost 6 bases and J lost 0, with 14 bases in between. Germline assignment: CDR1 SGHRS and CDR2 YFSETQ. This CDR3 is built from 15 residues. The CDR3 spells CASKGLMTSTDTQYF. The CDR3 nucleotides are TGCGCCAGCAAGGGACTGATGACTAGCACAGATACGCAGTATTTT.

The chain couples TRBV5-1 to TRBJ2-2, with a tentative D call TRBD2 (5 bases). Germline V gene data show CDR1 as SGHRS and CDR2 as YFSETQ. The CDR3 contains 15 residues. Trimming removed 2 bases at V and 6 bases at J, with 14 bases between. CDR3 DNA: TGCGCCAGCAGCTTTACTGCTACTAGTGCCGGGGAGCTGTTTTTT. Translation gives CASSFTATSAGELFF.

The rearrangement joins TRBV18 to TRBJ1-4; D possibly corresponds to TRBD1 (6 bases). Deletions cut 1 base from V and 5 bases from J, with 11 bases between. The length of the CDR3 is 15 residues. CDR1 KGHSH and CDR2 LQKENI come from the germline V gene. CDR3 DNA: TGTGCCAGCTCACCACGTAAGGGGACAAATGAAAAACTGTTTTTT. Amino acids: CASSPRKGTNEKLFF.

On this clone: The CDR3 does not end in the conserved phenylalanine or tryptophan, so this is likely a read error. The DNA is omitted, as the CDR3 cannot be located on it reliably, and the CDR3 follows TCRdb's listing. The V and J genes are TRBV6-1 and TRBJ2-6; the table calls TRBD1, which could not be checked here. With termini counted, the CDR3 has 11 amino acids. The germline V gene encodes CDR1 MNHNS and CDR2 SASEGT. CDR3 in amino acids: CASPSRDREAL.

The chain couples TRBV2 to TRBJ2-5, with D hard to call. CDR3 length equals 13 residues. V lost 6 bases to trimming and J lost 5 bases, with 13 bases between them. CDR1 SNHLY and CDR2 FYNNEI come from the germline V gene. The CDR3 protein is CASRPTITETQYF. Written as DNA, the CDR3 is TGTGCCAGCAGACCCACAATAACGGAGACCCAGTACTTC.

The J gene is TRBJ2-2, the V gene TRBV18; TRBD1 might be the D (5 bases). Germline V gives CDR1 KGHSH, CDR2 LQKENI. Trimming shortened V by 6 bases and J by 0 bases, and 20 bases separated the two germline ends. The CDR3 covers 18 residues. The CDR3 loop reads CASSIQGLRGTNTGELFF. The CDR3 DNA follows: TGTGCCAGCTCGATCCAGGGCCTTAGAGGCACGAACACCGGGGAGCTGTTTTTT.

V is TRBV10-3 and J is TRBJ2-5; D ambiguous. The DNA end is a closer match to TRBJ2-7, so the J assignment may be wrong. Germline values: CDR1 ENHRY, CDR2 SYGVKD. This CDR3 region has 15 residues. CDR3 amino acids: CAISESGERIYEQYF. For the CDR3, the DNA is TGTGCCATCAGTGAGTCTGGAGAAAGGATCTACGAGCAGTACTTC.

The chain uses TRBV7-2 and TRBJ1-1; no clear D. Germline loops: CDR1 SGHTA, CDR2 FQGNSA. V was clipped by 1 base and J by 2 bases, with 8 bases between them. This CDR3 is built from 14 residues. The CDR3 region is CASSLVYINTEAFF. The CDR3 DNA follows: TGTGCCAGCAGCTTAGTCTATATAAACACTGAAGCTTTCTTT.